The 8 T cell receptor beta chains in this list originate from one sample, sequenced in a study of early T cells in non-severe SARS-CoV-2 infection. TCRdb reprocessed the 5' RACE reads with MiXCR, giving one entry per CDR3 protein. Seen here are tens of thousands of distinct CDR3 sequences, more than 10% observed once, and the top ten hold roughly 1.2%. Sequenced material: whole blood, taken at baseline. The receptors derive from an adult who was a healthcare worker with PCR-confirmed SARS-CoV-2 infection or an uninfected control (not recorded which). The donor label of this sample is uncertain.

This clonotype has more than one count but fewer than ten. CDR3: CASSLPGTGVRETQYF. CDR3 nucleotides: TGTGCCAGCAGTCTCCCCGGGACAGGCGTCAGAGAGACCCAGTACTTC. The chain joins TRBV2 to TRBJ2-5; 8 bases line up with TRBD1. Germline V gene data show CDR1 as SNHLY and CDR2 as FYNNEI. The V and J ends lost 5 bases and 4 bases, in that order; junction bases with no gene match: 12. This CDR3 region has 16 residues. The complete variable domain, with remaining parts taken from reference TRBV2 and TRBJ2-5, reads EPEVTQTPSHQVTQMGQEVILRCVPISNHLYFYWYRQILGQKVEFLVSFYNNEISEKSEIFDDQFSVERPDGSNFTLKIRSTKLEDSAMYFCASSLPGTGVRETQYFGPGTRLLVL.

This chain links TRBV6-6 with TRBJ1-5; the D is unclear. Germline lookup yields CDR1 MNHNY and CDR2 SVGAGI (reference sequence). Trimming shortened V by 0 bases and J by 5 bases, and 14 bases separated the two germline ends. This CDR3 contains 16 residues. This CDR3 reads CASSYSVRWEDQPQHF. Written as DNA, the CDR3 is TGTGCCAGCAGTTACTCCGTGAGGTGGGAGGATCAGCCCCAGCATTTT.

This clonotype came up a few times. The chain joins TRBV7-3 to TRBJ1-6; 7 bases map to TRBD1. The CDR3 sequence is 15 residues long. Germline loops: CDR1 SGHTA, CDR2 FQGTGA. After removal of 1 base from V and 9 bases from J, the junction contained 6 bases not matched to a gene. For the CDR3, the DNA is TGTGCCAGCAGCTTAATGGGGGACAGATCTTCACCCCTCCACTTT. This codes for CASSLMGDRSSPLHF.

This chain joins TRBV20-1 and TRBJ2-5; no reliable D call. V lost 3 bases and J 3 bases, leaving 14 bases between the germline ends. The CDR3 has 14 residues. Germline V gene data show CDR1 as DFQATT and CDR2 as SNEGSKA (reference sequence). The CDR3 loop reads CSASNPAREETQYF. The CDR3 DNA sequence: TGCAGTGCTAGTAATCCGGCAAGGGAAGAGACCCAGTACTTC.

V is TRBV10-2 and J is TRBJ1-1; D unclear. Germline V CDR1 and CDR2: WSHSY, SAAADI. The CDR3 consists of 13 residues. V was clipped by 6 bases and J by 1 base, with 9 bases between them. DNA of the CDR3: TGCGCCAGCAGAGATAGTCCGAACACTGAAGCTTTCTTT. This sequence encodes CASRDSPNTEAFF.

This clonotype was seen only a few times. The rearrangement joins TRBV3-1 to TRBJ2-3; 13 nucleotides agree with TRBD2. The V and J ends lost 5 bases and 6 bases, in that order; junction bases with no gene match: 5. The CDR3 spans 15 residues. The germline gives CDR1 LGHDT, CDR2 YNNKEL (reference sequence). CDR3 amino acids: CASSTRTSGGDTQYF. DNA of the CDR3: TGTGCCAGCAGCACCCGGACTAGCGGGGGTGATACGCAGTATTTT.

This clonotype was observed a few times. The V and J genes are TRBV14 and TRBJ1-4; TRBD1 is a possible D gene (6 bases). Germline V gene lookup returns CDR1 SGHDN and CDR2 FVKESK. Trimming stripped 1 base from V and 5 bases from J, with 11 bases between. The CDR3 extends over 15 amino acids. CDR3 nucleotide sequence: TGTGCCAGCAGCCAAGTCGGGGGCGCCAATGAAAAACTGTTTTTT. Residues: CASSQVGGANEKLFF. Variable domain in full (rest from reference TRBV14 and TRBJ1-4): EAGVTQFPSHSVIEKGQTVTLRCDPISGHDNLYWYRRVMGKEIKFLLHFVKESKQDESGMPNNRFLAERTGGTYSTLKVQPAELEDSGVYFCASSQVGGANEKLFFGSGTQLSVL.

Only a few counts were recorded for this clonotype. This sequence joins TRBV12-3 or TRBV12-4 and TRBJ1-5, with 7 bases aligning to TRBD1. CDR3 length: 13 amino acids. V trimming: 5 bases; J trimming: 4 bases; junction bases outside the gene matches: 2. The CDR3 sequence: CASSPGGNQPQHF. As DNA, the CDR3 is TGTGCCAGCAGTCCAGGGGGAAATCAGCCCCAGCATTTT.